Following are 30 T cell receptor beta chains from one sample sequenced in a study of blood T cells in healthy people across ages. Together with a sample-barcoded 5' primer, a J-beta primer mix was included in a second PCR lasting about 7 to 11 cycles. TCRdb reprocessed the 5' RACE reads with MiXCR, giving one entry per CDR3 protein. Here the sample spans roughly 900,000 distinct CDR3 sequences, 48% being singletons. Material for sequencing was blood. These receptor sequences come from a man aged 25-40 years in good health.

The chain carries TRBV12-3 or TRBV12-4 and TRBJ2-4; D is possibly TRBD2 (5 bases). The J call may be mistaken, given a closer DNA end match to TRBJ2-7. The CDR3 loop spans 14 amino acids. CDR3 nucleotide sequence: TGTGCCAGCACCTTGTCCGGGGAAAACTACGAGCAGTACTTC. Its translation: CASTLSGENYEQYF.

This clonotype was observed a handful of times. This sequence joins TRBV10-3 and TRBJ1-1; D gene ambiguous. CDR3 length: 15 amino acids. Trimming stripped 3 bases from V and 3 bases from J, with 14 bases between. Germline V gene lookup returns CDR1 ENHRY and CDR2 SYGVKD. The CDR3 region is CAISDQTATDTEAFF. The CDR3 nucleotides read TGTGCCATCAGTGACCAGACTGCGACTGACACTGAAGCTTTCTTT.

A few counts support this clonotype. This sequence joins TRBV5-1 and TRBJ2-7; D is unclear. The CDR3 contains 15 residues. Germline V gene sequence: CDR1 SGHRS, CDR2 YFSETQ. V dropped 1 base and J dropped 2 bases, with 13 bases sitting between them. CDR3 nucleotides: TGCGCCAGCAGCTTGACAGAATTGAGGCCCTACGAGCAGTACTTC. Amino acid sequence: CASSLTELRPYEQYF.

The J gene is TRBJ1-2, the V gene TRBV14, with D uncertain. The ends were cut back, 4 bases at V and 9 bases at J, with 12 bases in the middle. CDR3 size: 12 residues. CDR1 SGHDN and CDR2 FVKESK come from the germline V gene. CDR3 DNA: TGTGCCAGCAGCCTCCCCGCTGGTAGCTACACCTTC. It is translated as CASSLPAGSYTF.

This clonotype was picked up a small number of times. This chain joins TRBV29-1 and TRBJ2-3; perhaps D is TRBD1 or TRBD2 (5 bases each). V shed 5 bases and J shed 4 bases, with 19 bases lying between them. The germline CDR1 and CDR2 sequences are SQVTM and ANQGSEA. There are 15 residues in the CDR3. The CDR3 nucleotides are TGCAGCGTTAGGGGCCGTCTCGCGGGCGCAGATACGCAGTATTTT. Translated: CSVRGRLAGADTQYF.

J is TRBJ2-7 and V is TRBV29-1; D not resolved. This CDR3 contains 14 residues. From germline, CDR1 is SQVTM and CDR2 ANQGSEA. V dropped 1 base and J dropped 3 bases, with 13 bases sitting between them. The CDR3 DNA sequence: TGCAGCGTTGAAGTAGGAGAGAAGGGCTACGAGCAGTACTTC. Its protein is CSVEVGEKGYEQYF.

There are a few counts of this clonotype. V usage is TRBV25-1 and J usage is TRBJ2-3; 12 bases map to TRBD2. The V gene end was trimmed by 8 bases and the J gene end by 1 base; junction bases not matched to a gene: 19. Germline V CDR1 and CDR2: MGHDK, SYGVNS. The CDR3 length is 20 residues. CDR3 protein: CASAKGTGAGLAGRTDTQYF. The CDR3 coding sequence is TGTGCCAGCGCCAAAGGGACAGGGGCAGGACTAGCGGGGCGCACAGATACGCAGTATTTT. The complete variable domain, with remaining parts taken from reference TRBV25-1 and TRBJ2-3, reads EADIYQTPRYLVIGTGKKITLECSQTMGHDKMYWYQQDPGMELHLIHYSYGVNSTEKGDLSSESTVSRIRTEHFPLTLESARPSHTSQYLCASAKGTGAGLAGRTDTQYFGPGTRLTVL.

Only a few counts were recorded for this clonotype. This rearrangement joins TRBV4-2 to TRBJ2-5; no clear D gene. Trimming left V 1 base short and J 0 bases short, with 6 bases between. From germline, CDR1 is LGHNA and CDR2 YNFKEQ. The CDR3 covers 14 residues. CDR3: CASSQALYQETQYF. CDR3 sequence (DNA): TGTGCCAGCAGCCAAGCTCTGTACCAAGAGACCCAGTACTTC.

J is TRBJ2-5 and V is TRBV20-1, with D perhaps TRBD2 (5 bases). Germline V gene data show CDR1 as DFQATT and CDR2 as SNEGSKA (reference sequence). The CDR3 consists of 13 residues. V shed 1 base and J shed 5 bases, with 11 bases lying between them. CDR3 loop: CSARVTSTETQYF. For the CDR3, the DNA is TGCAGTGCTAGAGTAACTAGTACCGAGACCCAGTACTTC.

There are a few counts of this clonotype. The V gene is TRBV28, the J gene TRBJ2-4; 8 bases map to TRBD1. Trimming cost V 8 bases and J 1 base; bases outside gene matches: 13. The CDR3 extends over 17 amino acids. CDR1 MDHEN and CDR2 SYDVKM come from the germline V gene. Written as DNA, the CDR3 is TGTGCCAGCGGAGGACAGGGCATCAATACGGCCAAAAACATTCAGTACTTC. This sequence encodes CASGGQGINTAKNIQYF.

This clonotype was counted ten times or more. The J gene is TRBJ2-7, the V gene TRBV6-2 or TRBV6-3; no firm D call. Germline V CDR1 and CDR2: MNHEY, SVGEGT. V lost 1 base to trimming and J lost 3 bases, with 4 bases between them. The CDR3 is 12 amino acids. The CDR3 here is CASSYFGYEQYF. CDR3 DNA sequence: TGTGCCAGCAGTTACTTCGGCTACGAGCAGTACTTC.

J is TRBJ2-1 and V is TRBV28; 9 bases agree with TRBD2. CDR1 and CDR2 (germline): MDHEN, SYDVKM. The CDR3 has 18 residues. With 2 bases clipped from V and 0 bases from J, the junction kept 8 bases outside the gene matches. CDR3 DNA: TGTGCCAGCAGTTTAAACCTAGCGGGGTGGAGCTCCTACAATGAGCAGTTCTTC. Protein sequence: CASSLNLAGWSSYNEQFF.

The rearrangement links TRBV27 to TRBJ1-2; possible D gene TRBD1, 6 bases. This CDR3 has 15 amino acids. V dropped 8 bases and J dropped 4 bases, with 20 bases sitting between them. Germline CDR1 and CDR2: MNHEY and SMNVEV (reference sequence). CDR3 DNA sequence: TGTGCCAGCTGTGCTCAGGGGACTTCCTCCTATGGCTACACCTTC. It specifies CASCAQGTSSYGYTF.

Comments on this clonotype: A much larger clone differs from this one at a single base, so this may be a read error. The DNA of the CDR3 is TGTGCCAGCAGCCAAGCTGCCCCACCTAACTATGGCTACACCTTC. Protein: CASSQAAPPNYGYTF. The V and J genes are TRBV16 and TRBJ1-2; D gene ambiguous. Germline CDR1 is KGHSY and CDR2 is FQNENV. The CDR3 is 15 amino acids. The V end lost 2 bases, the J end lost 0 bases, and 10 bases lay between the germline ends.

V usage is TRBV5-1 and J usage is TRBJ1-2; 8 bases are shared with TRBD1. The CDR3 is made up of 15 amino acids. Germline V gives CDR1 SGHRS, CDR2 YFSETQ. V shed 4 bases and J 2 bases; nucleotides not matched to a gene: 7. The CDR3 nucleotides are TGCGCCAGCAGCGGACAGGGAGAACCCAACTATGGCTACACCTTC. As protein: CASSGQGEPNYGYTF.

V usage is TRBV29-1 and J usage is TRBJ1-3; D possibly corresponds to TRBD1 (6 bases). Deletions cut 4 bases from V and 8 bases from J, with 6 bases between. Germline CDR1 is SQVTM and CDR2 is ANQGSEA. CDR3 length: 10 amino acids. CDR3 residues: CSVAGDTIYF. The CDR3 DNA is TGCAGCGTTGCAGGGGACACCATATATTTT.

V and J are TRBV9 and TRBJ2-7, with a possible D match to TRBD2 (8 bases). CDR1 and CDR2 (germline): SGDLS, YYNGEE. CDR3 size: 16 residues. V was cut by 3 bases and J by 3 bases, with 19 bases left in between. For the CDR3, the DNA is TGTGCCAGCAGCGCCGGGGGGGGACAGAGTTTCTACGAGCAGTACTTC. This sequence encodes CASSAGGGQSFYEQYF.

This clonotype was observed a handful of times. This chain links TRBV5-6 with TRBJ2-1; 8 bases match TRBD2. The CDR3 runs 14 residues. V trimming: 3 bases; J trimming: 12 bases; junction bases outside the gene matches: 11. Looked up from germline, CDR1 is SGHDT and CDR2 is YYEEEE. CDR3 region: CASSSPSPLAVQFF. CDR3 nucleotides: TGTGCCAGCAGCTCCCCAAGCCCACTAGCGGTGCAGTTCTTC. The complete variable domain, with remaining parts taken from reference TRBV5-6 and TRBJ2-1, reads DAGVTQSPTHLIKTRGQQVTLRCSPKSGHDTVSWYQQALGQGPQFIFQYYEEEERQRGNFPDRFSGHQFPNYSSELNVNALLLGDSALYLCASSSPSPLAVQFFGPGTRLTVL.

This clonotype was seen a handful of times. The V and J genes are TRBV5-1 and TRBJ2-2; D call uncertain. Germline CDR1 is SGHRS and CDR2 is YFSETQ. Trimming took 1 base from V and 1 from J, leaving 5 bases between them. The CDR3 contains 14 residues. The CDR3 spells CASSLLENTGELFF. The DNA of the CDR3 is TGCGCCAGCAGCTTGTTGGAGAACACCGGGGAGCTGTTTTTT.

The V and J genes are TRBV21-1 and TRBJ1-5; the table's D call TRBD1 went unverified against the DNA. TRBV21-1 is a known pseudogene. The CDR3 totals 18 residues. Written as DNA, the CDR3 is TGTGCCAGCAGCAAATATGGGGGGCGCGGGCGGTGCAATCAGCCCCAGCATTTT. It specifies CASSKYGGRGRCNQPQHF.

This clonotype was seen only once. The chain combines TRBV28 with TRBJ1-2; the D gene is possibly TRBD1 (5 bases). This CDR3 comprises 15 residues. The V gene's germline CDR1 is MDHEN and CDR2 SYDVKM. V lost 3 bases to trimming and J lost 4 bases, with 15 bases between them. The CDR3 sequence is CASSFWGDGLYGYTF. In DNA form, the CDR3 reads TGTGCCAGCAGTTTTTGGGGGGACGGTCTCTATGGCTACACCTTC.

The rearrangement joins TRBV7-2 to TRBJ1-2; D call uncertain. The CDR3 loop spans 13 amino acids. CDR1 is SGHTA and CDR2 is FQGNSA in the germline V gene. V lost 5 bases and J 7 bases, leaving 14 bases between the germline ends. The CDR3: CASSRRTGGGYTF. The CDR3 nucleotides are TGTGCCAGCAGCCGGAGGACCGGTGGTGGCTACACCTTC.

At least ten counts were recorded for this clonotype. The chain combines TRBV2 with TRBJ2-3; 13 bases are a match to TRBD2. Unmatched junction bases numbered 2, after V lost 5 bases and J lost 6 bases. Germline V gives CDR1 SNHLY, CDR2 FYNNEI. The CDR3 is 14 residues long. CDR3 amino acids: CASSRTSGGDTQYF. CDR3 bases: TGTGCCAGCAGTCGGACTAGCGGGGGTGATACGCAGTATTTT.

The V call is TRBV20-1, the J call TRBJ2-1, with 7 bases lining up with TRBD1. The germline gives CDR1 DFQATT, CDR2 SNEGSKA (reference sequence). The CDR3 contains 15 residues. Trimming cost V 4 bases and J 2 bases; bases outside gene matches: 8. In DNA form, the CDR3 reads TGCAGTGCTAAGGCGAAGAGGGGGCCCTACAATGAGCAGTTCTTC. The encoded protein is CSAKAKRGPYNEQFF.

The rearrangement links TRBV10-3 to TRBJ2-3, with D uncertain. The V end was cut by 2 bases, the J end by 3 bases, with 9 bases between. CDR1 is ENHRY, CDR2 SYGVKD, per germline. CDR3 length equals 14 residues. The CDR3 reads CAISEAWWTDTQYF. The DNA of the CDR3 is TGTGCCATCAGTGAGGCATGGTGGACAGATACGCAGTATTTT.

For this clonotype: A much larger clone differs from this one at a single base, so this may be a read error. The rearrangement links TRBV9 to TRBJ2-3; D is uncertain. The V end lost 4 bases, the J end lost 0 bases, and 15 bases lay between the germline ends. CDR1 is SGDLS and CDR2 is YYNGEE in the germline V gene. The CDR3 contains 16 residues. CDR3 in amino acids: CASSFSVGQSTDTQYF. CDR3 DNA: TGTGCCAGCAGCTTCTCCGTCGGTCAAAGCACAGATACGCAGTATTTT. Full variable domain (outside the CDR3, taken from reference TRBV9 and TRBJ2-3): DSGVTQTPKHLITATGQRVTLRCSPRSGDLSVYWYQQSLDQGLQFLIQYYNGEERAKGNILERFSAQQFPDLHSELNLSSLELGDSALYFCASSFSVGQSTDTQYFGPGTRLTVL.

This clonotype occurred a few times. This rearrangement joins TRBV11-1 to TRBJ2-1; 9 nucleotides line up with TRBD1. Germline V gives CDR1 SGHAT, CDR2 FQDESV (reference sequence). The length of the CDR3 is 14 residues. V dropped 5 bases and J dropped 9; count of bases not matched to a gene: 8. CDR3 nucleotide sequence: TGTGCCAGCAGCCTACAGGGGGCGTTTGGTGAGCAGTTCTTC. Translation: CASSLQGAFGEQFF.

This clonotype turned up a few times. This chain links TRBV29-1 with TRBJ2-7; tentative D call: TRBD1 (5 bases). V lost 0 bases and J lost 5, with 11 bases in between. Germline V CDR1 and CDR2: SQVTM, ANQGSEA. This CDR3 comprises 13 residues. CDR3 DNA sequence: TGCAGCGTTGAAGACCAGGGTCGGGACGAGCAGTACTTC. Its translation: CSVEDQGRDEQYF.

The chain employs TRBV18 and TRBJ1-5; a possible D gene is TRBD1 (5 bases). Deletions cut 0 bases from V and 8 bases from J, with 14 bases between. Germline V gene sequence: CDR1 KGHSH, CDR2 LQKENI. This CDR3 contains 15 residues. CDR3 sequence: CASSPPGTGREPQHF. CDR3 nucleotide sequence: TGTGCCAGCTCACCACCAGGGACGGGTCGGGAGCCCCAGCATTTT. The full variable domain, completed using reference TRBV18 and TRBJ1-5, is NAGVMQNPRHLVRRRGQEARLRCSPMKGHSHVYWYRQLPEEGLKFMVYLQKENIIDESGMPKERFSAEFPKEGPSILRIQQVVRGDSAAYFCASSPPGTGREPQHFGDGTRLSIL.

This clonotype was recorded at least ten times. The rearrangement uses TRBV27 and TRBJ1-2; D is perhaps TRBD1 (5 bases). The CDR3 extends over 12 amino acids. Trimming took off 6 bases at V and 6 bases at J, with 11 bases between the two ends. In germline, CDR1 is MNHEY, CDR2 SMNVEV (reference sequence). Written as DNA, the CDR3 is TGTGCCAGCAGCTTAGCGGGGGATGGCTACACCTTC. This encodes CASSLAGDGYTF.